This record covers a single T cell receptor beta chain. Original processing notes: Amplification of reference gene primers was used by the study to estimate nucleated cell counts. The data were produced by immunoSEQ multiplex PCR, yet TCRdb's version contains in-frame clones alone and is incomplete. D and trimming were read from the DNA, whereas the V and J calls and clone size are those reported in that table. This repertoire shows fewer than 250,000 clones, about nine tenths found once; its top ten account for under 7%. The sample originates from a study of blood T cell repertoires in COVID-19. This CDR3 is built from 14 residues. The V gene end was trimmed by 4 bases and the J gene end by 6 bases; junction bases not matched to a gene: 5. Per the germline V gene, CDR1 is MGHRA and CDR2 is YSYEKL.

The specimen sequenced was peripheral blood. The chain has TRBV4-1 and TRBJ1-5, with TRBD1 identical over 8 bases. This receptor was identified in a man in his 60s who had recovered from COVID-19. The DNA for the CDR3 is TGCGCCAGCAGCCCGACAGGGGTTCTTCAGCCCCAGCATTTT. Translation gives CASSPTGVLQPQHF.